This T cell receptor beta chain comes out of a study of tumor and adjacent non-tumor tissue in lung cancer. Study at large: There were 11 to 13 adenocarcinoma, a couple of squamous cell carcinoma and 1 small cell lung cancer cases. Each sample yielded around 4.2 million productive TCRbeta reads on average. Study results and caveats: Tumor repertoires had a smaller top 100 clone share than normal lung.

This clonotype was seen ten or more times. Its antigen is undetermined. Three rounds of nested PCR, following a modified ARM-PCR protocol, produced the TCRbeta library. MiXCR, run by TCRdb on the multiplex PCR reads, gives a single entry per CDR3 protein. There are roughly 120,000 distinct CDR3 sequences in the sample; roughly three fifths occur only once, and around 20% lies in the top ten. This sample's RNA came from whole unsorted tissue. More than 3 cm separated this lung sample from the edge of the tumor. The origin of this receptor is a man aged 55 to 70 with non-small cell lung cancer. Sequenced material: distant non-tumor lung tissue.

The CDR3 nucleotides are TGTGCCAGCAGTTCGGGACGGCAAGGAGGCTACACCTTC. Its translation is CASSSGRQGGYTF. V gene TRBV12-3 or TRBV12-4 combines with J gene TRBJ1-2, with D tentatively TRBD1 (5 bases). Deletions cut 4 bases from V and 8 bases from J, with 14 bases between. This CDR3 has 13 residues.